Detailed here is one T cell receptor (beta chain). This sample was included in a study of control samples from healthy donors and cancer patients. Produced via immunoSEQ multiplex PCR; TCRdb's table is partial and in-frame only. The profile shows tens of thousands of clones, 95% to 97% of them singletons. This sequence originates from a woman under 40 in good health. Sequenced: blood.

CDR3: CASSLQGGYGYTF. Written as DNA, the CDR3 is TGCGCCAGCAGCCTCCAGGGGGGCTATGGCTACACCTTC. The rearrangement links TRBV10-2 to TRBJ1-2; 7 positions match TRBD1. V was pared by 6 bases and J by 4 bases, with 5 bases of the junction left unmatched. The CDR3 covers 13 residues. Germline loops: CDR1 WSHSY, CDR2 SAAADI.